The following is a T cell receptor (beta chain) sequence with its context. The CDR3 covers 16 residues. With V trimmed by 2 bases and J by 8 bases, 6 bases remained unmatched. CDR1 is MNHEY, CDR2 SVGAGI, per germline. The data originate from a study of cytomegalovirus exposure and HLA in healthy donors. This PCR relied on a set of 60 Vbeta primers and 13 Jbeta primers. Clones were sequenced by immunoSEQ multiplex PCR, and TCRdb holds only the in-frame ones, with some missing. This table holds some 150,000 clones, approximately 80% found once. The V gene is TRBV6-5, the J gene TRBJ2-1; 13 positions agree with TRBD2. Sequences were obtained from PBMCs. The sequence came from a man aged 50 to 60 in good health and CMV-seropositive. The chain's CDR3 is CASSYPGLAGVYEQFF. For the CDR3, the DNA is TGTGCCAGCAGTTACCCAGGACTAGCGGGAGTCTATGAGCAGTTCTTC.